The text below deals with one T cell receptor (beta chain). This clonotype was seen only a few times. The antigen it binds to is not known. The input lacks base qualities; no much larger clone sits a single base away. The data belong to a study of T cell repertoires in cytomegalovirus infection (dated by TCRdb to the late 2010s). Regarding the study in general: Recently identified HLA-C-restricted CMV epitopes, whose presentation resists viral immunomodulation, were targeted by peptide stimulations together with well-studied HLA-B-restricted epitopes. Donor HLA type was relevant to the analysis, as public TCR beta signatures indicated carriage of CMV infection together with the matching HLA type.

CDR1 and CDR2 (SGHVS, FNYEAQ) derive from the germline V gene. CDR3 length: 12 amino acids, cysteine to phenylalanine. Of the read, only the CDR3 DNA is kept; its 36 bases are in frame from base 1. V is reduced by 3 bases and J by 7 bases, leaving a spacing of 6 bases between them. Read against the paper, the sample's treatment or condition label means: in vitro stimulation with specific CMV peptide epitopes to enrich CMV-specific T cells. This sample was sequenced with an Illumina HiSeq 1500. TCRdb handled the public reads itself, with Q25 trimming in fastp and clone calling in MiXCR, and kept productive beta chains. One record per CDR3 amino acid sequence lists the most common genes and DNA. The sample table holds roughly 78,000 distinct CDR3 sequences, of which about 40% were seen once. Over 90% of the sample goes to the ten largest clones. Summary of the overall study and its limitations: The ex vivo response was dominated by HLA-C-restricted CMV-specific TCR beta clonotypes, and the single most frequent clonotype in two of eight donors was supplied by these HLA-C-restricted clonotypes. In both this cohort and an independent roughly 330-donor cohort, the cumulative frequency of public TCR beta family members distinguished carriers of CMV infection plus the relevant HLA type.

The origin of this receptor is a human donor in good health (CMV status not recorded). Some clones in this sample may be carry-over from other donors' samples. This chain joins TRBV7-6 to TRBJ2-2; the D gene cannot be resolved reliably. The sample consisted of CD8+ T cells from cultured PBMCs, taken from culture after CMV antigen stimulation. The bases read TGTGCCAGCAGCTTCCCAGGCGGGGAGCTGTTTTTT. This is translated as CASSFPGGELFF.